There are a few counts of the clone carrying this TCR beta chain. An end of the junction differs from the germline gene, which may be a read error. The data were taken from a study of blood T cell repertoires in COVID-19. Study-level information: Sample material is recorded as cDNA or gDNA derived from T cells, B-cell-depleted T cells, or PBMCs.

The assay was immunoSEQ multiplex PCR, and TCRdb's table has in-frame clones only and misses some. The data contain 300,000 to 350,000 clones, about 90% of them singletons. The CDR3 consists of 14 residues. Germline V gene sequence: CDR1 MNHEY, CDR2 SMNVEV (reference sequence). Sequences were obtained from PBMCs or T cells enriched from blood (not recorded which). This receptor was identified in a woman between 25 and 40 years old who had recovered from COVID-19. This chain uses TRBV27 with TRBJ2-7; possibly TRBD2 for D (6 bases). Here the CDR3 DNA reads TGTGCCAGCAGTTCGGGACTTCCCCGCTACCAGCAGTACTTC. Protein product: CASSSGLPRYQQYF.